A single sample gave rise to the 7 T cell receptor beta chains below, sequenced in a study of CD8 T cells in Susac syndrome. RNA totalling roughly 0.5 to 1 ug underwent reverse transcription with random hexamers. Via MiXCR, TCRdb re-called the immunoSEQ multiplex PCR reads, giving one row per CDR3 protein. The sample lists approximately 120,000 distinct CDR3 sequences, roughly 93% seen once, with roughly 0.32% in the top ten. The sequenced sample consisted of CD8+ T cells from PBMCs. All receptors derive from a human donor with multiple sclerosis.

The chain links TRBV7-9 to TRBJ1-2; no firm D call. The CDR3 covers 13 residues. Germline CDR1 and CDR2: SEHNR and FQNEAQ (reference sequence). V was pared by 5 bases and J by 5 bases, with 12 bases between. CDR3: CASSRSSRYGYTF. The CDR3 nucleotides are TGTGCCAGCAGCCGTTCATCGAGGTATGGCTACACCTTC. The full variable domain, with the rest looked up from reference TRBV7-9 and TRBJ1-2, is DTGVSQNPRHKITKRGQNVTFRCDPISEHNRLYWYRQTLGQGPEFLTYFQNEAQLEKSRLLSDRFSAERPKGSFSTLEIQRTEQGDSAMYLCASSRSSRYGYTFGSGTRLTVV.

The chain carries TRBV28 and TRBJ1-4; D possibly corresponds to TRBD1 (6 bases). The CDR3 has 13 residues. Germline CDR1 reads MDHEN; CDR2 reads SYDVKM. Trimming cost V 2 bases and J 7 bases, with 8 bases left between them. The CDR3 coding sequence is TGTGCCAGCAGTTTAAGGGGGGGTGAAAAACTGTTTTTT. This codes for CASSLRGGEKLFF.

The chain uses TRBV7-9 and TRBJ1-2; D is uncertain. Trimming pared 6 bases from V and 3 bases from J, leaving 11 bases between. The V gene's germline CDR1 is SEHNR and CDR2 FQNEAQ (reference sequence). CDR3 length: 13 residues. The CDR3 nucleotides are TGTGCCAGCAGTCCGACACGAGACTATGGCTACACCTTC. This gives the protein CASSPTRDYGYTF.

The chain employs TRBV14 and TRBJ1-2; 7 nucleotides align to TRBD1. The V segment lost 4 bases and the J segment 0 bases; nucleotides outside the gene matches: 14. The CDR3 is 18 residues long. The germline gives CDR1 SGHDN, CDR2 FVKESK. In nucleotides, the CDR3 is TGTGCCAGCAGCCCACACCCCGGGACAGTCGGGCCTAACTATGGCTACACCTTC. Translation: CASSPHPGTVGPNYGYTF.

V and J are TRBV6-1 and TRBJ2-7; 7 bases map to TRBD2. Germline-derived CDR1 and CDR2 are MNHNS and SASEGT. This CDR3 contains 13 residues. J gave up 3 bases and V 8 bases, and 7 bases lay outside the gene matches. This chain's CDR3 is CASLEERDYEQYV. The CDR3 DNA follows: TGTGCCAGCCTCGAGGAGCGGGACTACGAGCAGTACGTC.

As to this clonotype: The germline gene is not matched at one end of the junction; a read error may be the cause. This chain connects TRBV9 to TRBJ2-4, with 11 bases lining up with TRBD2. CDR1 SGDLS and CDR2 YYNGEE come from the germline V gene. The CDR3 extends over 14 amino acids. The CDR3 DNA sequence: TGTGCCAGCAGCGTAGAGGGTAGCGGGAGGGCCCTGCTCTTC. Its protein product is CASSVEGSGRALLF. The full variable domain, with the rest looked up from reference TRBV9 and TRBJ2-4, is DSGVTQTPKHLITATGQRVTLRCSPRSGDLSVYWYQQSLDQGLQFLIQYYNGEERAKGNILERFSAQQFPDLHSELNLSSLELGDSALYFCASSVEGSGRALLFGAGTRLSVL.

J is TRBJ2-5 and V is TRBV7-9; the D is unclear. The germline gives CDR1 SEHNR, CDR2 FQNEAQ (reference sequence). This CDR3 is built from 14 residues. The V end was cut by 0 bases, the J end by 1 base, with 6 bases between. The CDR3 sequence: CASSLATSQETQYF. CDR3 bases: TGTGCCAGCAGCTTAGCAACAAGCCAAGAGACCCAGTACTTC.